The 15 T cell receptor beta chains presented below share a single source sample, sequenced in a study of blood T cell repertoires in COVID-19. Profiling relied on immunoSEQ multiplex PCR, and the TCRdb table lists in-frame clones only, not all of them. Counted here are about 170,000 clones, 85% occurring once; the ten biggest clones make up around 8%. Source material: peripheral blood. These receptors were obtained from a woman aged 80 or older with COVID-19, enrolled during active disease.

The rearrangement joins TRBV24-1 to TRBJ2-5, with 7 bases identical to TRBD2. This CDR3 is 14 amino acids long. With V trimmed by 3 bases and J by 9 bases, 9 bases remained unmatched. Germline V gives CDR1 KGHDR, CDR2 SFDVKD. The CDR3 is CATSDRSTAGAQYF. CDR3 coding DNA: TGTGCCACCAGTGATCGGTCGACGGCGGGGGCCCAGTACTTC.

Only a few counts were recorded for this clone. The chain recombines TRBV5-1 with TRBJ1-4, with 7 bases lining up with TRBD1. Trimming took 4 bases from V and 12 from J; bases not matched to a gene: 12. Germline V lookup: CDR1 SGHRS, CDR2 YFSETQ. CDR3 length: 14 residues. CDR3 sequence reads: CASSPVTPGGELFF. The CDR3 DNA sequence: TGCGCCAGCAGCCCTGTGACCCCAGGGGGAGAACTGTTTTTT.

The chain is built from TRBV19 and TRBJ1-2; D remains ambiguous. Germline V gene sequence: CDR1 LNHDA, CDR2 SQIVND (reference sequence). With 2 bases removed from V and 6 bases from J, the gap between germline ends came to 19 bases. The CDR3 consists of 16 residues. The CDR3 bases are TGTGCCAGTAGTATATCTTTACTTAATTTTTTCGATGGCTACACCTTC. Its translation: CASSISLLNFFDGYTF. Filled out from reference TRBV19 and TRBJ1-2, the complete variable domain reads DGGITQSPKYLFRKEGQNVTLSCEQNLNHDAMYWYRQDPGQGLRLIYYSQIVNDFQKGDIAEGYSVSREKKESFPLTVTSAQKNPTAFYLCASSISLLNFFDGYTFGSGTRLTVV.

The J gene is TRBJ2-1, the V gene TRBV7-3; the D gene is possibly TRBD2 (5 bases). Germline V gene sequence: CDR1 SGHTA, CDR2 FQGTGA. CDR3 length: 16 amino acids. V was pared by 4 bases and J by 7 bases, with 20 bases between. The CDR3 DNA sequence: TGTGCCAGCAGCTCCCCCTGGACTCCCGACCGTAATGAGCAGTTCTTC. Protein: CASSSPWTPDRNEQFF.

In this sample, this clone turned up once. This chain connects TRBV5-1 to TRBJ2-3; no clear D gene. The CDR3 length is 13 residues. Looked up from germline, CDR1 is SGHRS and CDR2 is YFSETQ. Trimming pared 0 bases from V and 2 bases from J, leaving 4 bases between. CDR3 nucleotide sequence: TGCGCCAGCAGCTTGGGGCTCACAGATACGCAGTATTTT. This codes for CASSLGLTDTQYF.

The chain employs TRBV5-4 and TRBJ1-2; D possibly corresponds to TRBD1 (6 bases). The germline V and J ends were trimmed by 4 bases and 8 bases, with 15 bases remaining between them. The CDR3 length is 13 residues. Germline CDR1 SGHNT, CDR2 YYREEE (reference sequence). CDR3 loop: CASSRGAPIGYTF. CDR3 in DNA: TGTGCCAGCAGCCGGGGGGCTCCCATAGGCTACACCTTC.

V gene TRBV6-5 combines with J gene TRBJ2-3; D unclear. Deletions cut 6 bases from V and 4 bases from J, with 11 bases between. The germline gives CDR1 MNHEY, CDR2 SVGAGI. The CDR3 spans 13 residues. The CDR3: CASSSPGADTQYF. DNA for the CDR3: TGTGCCAGCAGCTCCCCGGGTGCAGATACGCAGTATTTT.

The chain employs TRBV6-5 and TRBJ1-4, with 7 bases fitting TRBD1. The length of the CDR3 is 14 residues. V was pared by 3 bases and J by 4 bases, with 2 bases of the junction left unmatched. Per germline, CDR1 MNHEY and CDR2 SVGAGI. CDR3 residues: CASSYSGGNEKLFF. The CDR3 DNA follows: TGTGCCAGCAGTTATTCAGGGGGTAATGAAAAACTGTTTTTT.

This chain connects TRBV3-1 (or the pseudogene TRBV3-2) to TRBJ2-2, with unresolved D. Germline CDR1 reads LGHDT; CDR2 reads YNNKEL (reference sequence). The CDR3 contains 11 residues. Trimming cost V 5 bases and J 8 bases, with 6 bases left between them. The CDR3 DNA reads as TGTGCCAGCAGCGCTCGGGGGGAGCTGTTTTTT. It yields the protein CASSARGELFF.

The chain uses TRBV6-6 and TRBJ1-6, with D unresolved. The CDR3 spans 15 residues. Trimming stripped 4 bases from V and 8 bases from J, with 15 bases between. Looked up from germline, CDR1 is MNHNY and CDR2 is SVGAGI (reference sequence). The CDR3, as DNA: TGTGCCAGCAGTTCTGTCTCTACGAGGGATTCACCCCTCCACTTT. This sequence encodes CASSSVSTRDSPLHF.

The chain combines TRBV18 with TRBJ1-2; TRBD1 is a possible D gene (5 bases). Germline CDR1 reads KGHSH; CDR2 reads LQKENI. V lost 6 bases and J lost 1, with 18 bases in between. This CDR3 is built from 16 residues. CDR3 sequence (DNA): TGTGCCAGCTCTGCAAGACAGACGACCCTTAACTATGGCTACACCTTC. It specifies CASSARQTTLNYGYTF.

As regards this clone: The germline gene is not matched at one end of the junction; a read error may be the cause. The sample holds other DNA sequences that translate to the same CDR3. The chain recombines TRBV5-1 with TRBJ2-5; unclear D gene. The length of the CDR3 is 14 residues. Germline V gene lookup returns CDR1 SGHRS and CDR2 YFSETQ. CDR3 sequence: CASSLPRDQETQYF. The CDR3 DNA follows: TGCGCCAGCAGCCTCCCTAGAGACCAGGAGACCCAGTACTTC.

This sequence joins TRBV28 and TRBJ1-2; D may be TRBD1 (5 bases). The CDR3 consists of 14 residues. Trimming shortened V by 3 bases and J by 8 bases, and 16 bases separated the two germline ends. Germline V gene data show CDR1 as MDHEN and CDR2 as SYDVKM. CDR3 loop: CASSFSTGLGGYTF. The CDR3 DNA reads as TGTGCCAGCAGTTTTTCCACGGGACTGGGGGGCTACACCTTC.

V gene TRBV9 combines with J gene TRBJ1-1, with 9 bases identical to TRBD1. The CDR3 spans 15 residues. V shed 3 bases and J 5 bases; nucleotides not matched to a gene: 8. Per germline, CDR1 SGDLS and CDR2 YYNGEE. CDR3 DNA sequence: TGTGCCAGCAGCGGAGAGGGACAGGGCAAAACTGAAGCTTTCTTT. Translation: CASSGEGQGKTEAFF.

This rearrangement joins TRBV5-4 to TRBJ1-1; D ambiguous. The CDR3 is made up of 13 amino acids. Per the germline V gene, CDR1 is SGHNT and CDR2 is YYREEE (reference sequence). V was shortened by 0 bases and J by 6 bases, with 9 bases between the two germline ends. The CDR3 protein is CASSLVGRAEAFF. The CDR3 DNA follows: TGTGCCAGCAGCTTGGTAGGGAGGGCTGAAGCTTTCTTT.